This TCR beta chain was captured by sequencing in a study of early T cells in non-severe SARS-CoV-2 infection. Study details: It was bulk RNA from unsorted whole blood that was sequenced, and the chains were unpaired.

This clonotype was seen ten or more times. Its antigen is unidentified. Study-level results: Sequences matched to VDJdb favored anti-spike CD8 responses, while private and CD4 specificities were missed.

Looked up from germline, CDR1 is SGDLS and CDR2 is YYNGEE. Trimming left V 0 bases short and J 5 bases short, with 6 bases between. The length of the CDR3 is 13 residues. The TCR library protocol attached unique molecular identifiers to the individual cDNA molecules. TCRdb reanalysed the 5' RACE reads using MiXCR and keeps one entry per CDR3 protein. The data show 50,000 or so distinct CDR3 sequences, with about 13% seen just once and roughly a tenth held by the top ten. The receptor was derived from an adult who was a healthcare worker with PCR-confirmed SARS-CoV-2 infection or an uninfected control (not recorded which). The V call is TRBV9, the J call TRBJ2-1; D remains unclear. The sample consisted of whole blood. CDR3 DNA: TGTGCCAGCAGCGTAGGCGGTAACAATGAGCAGTTCTTC. This sequence encodes CASSVGGNNEQFF.